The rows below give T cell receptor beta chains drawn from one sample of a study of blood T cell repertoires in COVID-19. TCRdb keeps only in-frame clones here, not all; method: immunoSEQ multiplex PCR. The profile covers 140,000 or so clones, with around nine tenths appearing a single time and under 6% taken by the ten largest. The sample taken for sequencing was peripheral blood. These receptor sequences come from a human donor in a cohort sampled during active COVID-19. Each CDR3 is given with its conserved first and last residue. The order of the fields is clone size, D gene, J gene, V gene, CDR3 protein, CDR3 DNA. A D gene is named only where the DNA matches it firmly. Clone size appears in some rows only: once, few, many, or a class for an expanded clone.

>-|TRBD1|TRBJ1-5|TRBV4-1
CASSFGTGEQPQHF
TGCGCCAGCAGCTTCGGGACAGGAGAACAGCCCCAGCATTTT
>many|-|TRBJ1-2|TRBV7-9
CASSARTDYGYTF
TGTGCCAGCAGCGCCCGGACAGACTATGGCTACACCTTC
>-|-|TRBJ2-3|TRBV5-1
CASSLGTAYVTSTDTQYF
TGCGCCAGCAGCTTGGGCACCGCTTATGTTACTAGCACAGATACGCAGTATTTT
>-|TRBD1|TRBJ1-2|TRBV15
CATSRLQGNYGYTF
TGTGCCACCAGCAGACTACAGGGGAACTATGGCTACACCTTC
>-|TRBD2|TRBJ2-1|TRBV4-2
CASSHGLAGTSYNEQFF
TGTGCCAGCAGCCATGGTCTAGCGGGGACATCCTACAATGAGCAGTTCTTC
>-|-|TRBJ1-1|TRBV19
CASSMQGTENTEAFF
TGTGCCAGTAGTATGCAGGGGACCGAGAACACTGAAGCTTTCTTT
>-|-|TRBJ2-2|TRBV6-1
CASSDKIGDTGELFF
TGTGCCAGCAGTGATAAAATCGGGGACACCGGGGAGCTGTTTTTT
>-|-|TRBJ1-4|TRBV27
CASSPYRVQGEKLFF
TGTGCCAGCAGTCCTTACCGGGTCCAGGGTGAAAAACTGTTTTTT
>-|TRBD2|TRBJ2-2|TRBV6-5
CASRFSGRATGELFF
TGTGCCAGCAGATTTAGCGGGAGGGCCACCGGGGAGCTGTTTTTT
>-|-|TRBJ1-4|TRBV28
CASRLTGVVEKLFF
TGTGCCAGCCGCCTGACAGGAGTTGTCGAAAAACTGTTTTTT
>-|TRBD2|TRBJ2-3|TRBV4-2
CASSQPIAGEVTDTQYF
TGTGCCAGCAGCCAACCTATAGCGGGAGAGGTGACAGATACGCAGTATTTT
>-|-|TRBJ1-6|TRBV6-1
CASSELLYNSPLHF
TGTGCCAGCAGTGAACTTCTCTATAATTCACCCCTCCACTTT
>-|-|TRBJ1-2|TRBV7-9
CASSLARVVNYGYTF
TGTGCCAGCAGCTTAGCCCGGGTAGTTAACTATGGCTACACCTTC
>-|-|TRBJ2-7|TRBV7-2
CASSNFPSNYEQYF
TGTGCCAGCAGCAACTTTCCTTCAAACTACGAGCAGTACTTC
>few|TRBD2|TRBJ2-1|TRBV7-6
CASLGGGLAGFGEQFF
TGTGCCAGCTTGGGAGGGGGACTAGCAGGTTTCGGTGAGCAGTTCTTC
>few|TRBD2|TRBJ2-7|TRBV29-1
CSVETSSPYEQYF
TGCAGCGTCGAGACTAGCTCCCCCTACGAGCAGTACTTC
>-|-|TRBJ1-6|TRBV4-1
CASSQGLGVDSPLHF
TGCGCCAGCAGCCAAGGTTTAGGGGTGGATTCACCCCTCCACTTT
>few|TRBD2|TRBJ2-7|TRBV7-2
CASSLIAGVNYEQYF
TGTGCCAGCAGCTTAATCGCGGGGGTTAACTACGAGCAGTACTTC
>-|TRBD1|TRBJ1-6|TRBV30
CAWSARTGIGSPLHF
TGTGCCTGGAGTGCCCGGACAGGGATCGGTTCACCCCTCCACTTT
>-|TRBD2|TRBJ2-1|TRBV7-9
CASNTGTSKNEQFF
TGTGCCAGCAATACTGGGACTAGCAAGAATGAGCAGTTCTTC
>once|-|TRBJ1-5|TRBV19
CASSIWGARGQPQHF
TGTGCCAGTAGCATTTGGGGGGCGCGGGGGCAGCCCCAGCATTTT
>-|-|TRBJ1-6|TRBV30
CAWSGVQLYNSPLHF
TGTGCCTGGTCCGGGGTCCAACTTTATAATTCACCCCTCCACTTT
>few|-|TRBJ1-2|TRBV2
CASRTTPGSTGRQGYTF
TGTGCCAGCAGGACTACCCCTGGTTCGACAGGTCGGCAAGGCTACACCTTC
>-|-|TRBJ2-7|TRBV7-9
CASSPRDNSYEQYF
TGTGCCAGCAGCCCCCGGGACAACTCCTACGAGCAGTACTTC
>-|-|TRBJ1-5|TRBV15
CATTSAGAGQPQHF
TGTGCCACCACCTCAGCAGGGGCCGGCCAGCCCCAGCATTTT
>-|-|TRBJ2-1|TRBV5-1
CASSPGRAGKGNEQFF
TGCGCCAGCAGCCCCGGACGAGCAGGGAAGGGCAATGAGCAGTTCTTC
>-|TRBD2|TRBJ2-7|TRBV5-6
CASSSGTSEQYF
TGTGCCAGCAGCTCCGGGACTAGCGAGCAGTACTTC
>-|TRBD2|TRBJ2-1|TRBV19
CASSSPRVAGINEQFF
TGTGCCAGTAGTTCTCCGCGAGTAGCGGGAATCAATGAGCAGTTCTTC
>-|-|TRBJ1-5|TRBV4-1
CASSPVTGRSNQPQHF
TGCGCCAGCAGCCCAGTCACAGGGCGAAGCAATCAGCCCCAGCATTTT
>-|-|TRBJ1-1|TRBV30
CAWSVLGGGTEAFF
TGTGCCTGGAGTGTACTAGGGGGGGGCACTGAAGCTTTCTTT
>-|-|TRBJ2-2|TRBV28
CASTAGGNTGELFF
TGTGCCAGCACGGCCGGGGGGAACACCGGGGAGCTGTTTTTT
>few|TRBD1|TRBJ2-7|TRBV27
CASRRTRGQGLKQYF
TGTGCCAGCAGACGCACACGGGGACAGGGGCTGAAGCAGTACTTC
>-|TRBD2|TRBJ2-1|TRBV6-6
CASSYSRRGGIDEQFF
TGTGCCAGCAGTTACTCGAGGCGGGGGGGCATCGATGAGCAGTTCTTC
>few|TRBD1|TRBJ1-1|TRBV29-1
CSARTGGTEAFF
TGCAGCGCCCGGACAGGAGGCACTGAAGCTTTCTTT
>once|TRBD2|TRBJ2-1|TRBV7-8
CASSPGLGYNSEQFF
TGTGCCAGCAGCCCCGGACTAGGGTACAATAGTGAGCAGTTCTTC
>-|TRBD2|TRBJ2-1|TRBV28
CASSLGGGVYNEQFF
TGTGCCAGCAGTTTGGGGGGAGGGGTATACAATGAGCAGTTCTTC
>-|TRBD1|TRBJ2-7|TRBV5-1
CASSSAGGSYEQYF
TGCGCCAGCAGCTCGGCAGGGGGCTCCTACGAGCAGTACTTC
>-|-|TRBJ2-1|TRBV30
CAWGPVNEQFF
TGTGCCTGGGGACCGGTCAATGAGCAGTTCTTC
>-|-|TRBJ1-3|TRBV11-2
CASSLMPVSSSGNTIYF
TGTGCCAGCAGCTTAATGCCCGTGTCGAGCTCTGGAAACACCATATATTTT
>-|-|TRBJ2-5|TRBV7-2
CASSLFPKETQYF
TGTGCCAGCAGCTTATTCCCCAAAGAGACCCAGTACTTC
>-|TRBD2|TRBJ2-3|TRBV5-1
CASSLGGTSDGTQYF
TGCGCCAGCAGCTTGGGCGGGACTAGCGACGGTACGCAGTATTTT
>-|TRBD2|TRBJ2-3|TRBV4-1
CASSEVRGGGGTDTQYF
TGCGCCAGCAGCGAAGTTCGGGGCGGGGGGGGCACAGATACGCAGTATTTT
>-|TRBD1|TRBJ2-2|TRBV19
CASTDRENTGELFF
TGTGCCAGTACCGACAGGGAAAACACCGGGGAGCTGTTTTTT